Listed below are T cell receptor beta chains from one sample, sequenced in a study of CD8+CD57+ T cells in acquired aplastic anemia. One entry per CDR3 protein results from TCRdb running MiXCR on the reads. The table includes around 200,000 distinct CDR3 sequences, approximately 51% detected once. Sequenced input: sorted CD4+, CD8+, or CD8+CD57+ T cells (not recorded which) from PBMCs. The receptors come from a human donor with aplastic anemia. Both conserved end residues are part of each CDR3. Fields, in order: CDR3 length, J gene, D gene, clone size, V gene, CDR3 DNA, CDR3 protein. D genes are given only for firm matches. Some rows have no size entry. The others give once, few or many, or a class for an expanded clone.

15	TRBJ1-4	NA	NA	TRBV7-3	TGTGCCAGCAGCTTAACCGACCTAGGGGGTGAAAAACTGTTTTTT	CASSLTDLGGEKLFF
16	TRBJ2-3	TRBD2	NA	TRBV7-9	TGTGCCAGCAGTCGGATAGCGGGGATTCGTCCAGATACGCAATATTTT	CASSRIAGIRPDTQYF
14	TRBJ2-7	NA	many	TRBV7-6	TGTGCCAGCAGCCTAACCGACGGAGCCTACGAGCAGTACTTC	CASSLTDGAYEQYF
13	TRBJ2-3	NA	NA	TRBV19	TGTGCCAGTAGTAACCGGGACACAGATACGCAGTATTTT	CASSNRDTDTQYF
13	TRBJ2-5	NA	many	TRBV2	TGTGCCAGCAGTGAAGTACCGGTCGGGACCCAGTACTTC	CASSEVPVGTQYF
12	TRBJ1-3	NA	NA	TRBV11-2	TGTGCCTGCAGTCTGGGTGGAAACACCATATATTTT	CACSLGGNTIYF
17	TRBJ1-3	NA	many	TRBV12-3/TRBV12-4	TGTGCCAGCAGTCCTAGATATCCGGACGAGAAAGGAAACACCATATATTTT	CASSPRYPDEKGNTIYF
17	TRBJ1-1	TRBD1	many	TRBV7-9	TGTGCCAGCGTCAACCACAGGGGCTCGATGATGAACACTGAAGCTTTCTTT	CASVNHRGSMMNTEAFF
15	TRBJ2-3	TRBD2	many	TRBV5-1	TGCGCCAGCAGCTTACTAGCGGGGGGGCCAGATACGCAGTATTTT	CASSLLAGGPDTQYF
12	TRBJ1-1	NA	NA	TRBV29-1	TGCAGTGTTGAGAGGGATACCACTGAAGCTTTCTTT	CSVERDTTEAFF
14	TRBJ1-6	TRBD1	few	TRBV19	TGTGCCAGTAGTATAGGACAGGGGGCAAGGCCCCTCCACTTT	CASSIGQGARPLHF
16	TRBJ2-5	TRBD1	NA	TRBV5-1	TGCGCCAGCAGCAACCCGGGACAGGGGAGTTGGGAGACCCAGTACTTC	CASSNPGQGSWETQYF
14	TRBJ1-4	TRBD1	NA	TRBV5-4	TGTGCCAGCAGCTCACAGGGGGTAGAAGAAAAACTGTTTTTT	CASSSQGVEEKLFF
16	TRBJ2-3	NA	NA	TRBV20-1	TGCAGTGCTAGGGGTGGAGGAGGGGGCGGCACAGATACGCAGTATTTT	CSARGGGGGGTDTQYF
16	TRBJ1-2	NA	NA	TRBV7-2	TGTGCCAGCAGCTTCGCAGGGGCAGGAGCTAACTATGGCTACACCTTC	CASSFAGAGANYGYTF
16	TRBJ2-3	TRBD2	few	TRBV3-1	TGTGCCAGCAGCCGGGGGACTAGCCAGGGCACAGATACGCAGTATTTT	CASSRGTSQGTDTQYF
15	TRBJ1-6	NA	NA	TRBV6-1	TGTGCCAGCAGACCCCCCGGGGGGAGTAATTCACCCCTCCACTTT	CASRPPGGSNSPLHF
15	TRBJ2-7	TRBD2	NA	TRBV12-3/TRBV12-4	TGTGCCAGCAGTCCGAGGGCGGGGGGGAACTACGAGCAGTACTTC	CASSPRAGGNYEQYF
12	TRBJ2-5	TRBD1	many	TRBV29-1	TGCAGCGTTCGGACAGGGATGGAGACCCAGTACTTC	CSVRTGMETQYF
14	TRBJ1-1	NA	NA	TRBV18	TGTGCCAGCTCACCACCGCGAAATACTCCCGAGGCTTTCTTT	CASSPPRNTPEAFF
15	TRBJ2-1	NA	many	TRBV7-3	TGTGCCAGCGCGACGACCGGACTCTCCTACAATGAGCAGTTCTTC	CASATTGLSYNEQFF
15	TRBJ2-1	NA	NA	TRBV10-3	TGTGCCATCAGGGACTCCGGCCGACCGCACAATGAGCAGTTCTTC	CAIRDSGRPHNEQFF
16	TRBJ2-1	NA	many	TRBV11-3	TGTGCCAGCAGCGCCCACTGGAGTAGCGGAAACAATGAGCAGTTCTTC	CASSAHWSSGNNEQFF
17	TRBJ2-3	TRBD1	NA	TRBV15	TGTGCCACCAGCAGCCCCGGGACAGGGGGCGCGAGAGATACGCAGTATTTT	CATSSPGTGGARDTQYF
14	TRBJ1-1	NA	many	TRBV19	TGTGCCAGTAGCATGGGTGGAGGGAACACTGAAGCTTTCTTT	CASSMGGGNTEAFF
13	TRBJ1-3	NA	many	TRBV27	TGTGCCAGCAGTTTACGACAAGGAAACACCATATATTTT	CASSLRQGNTIYF
16	TRBJ1-4	TRBD1	few	TRBV6-5	TGTGCCAGCAGTTACCTCGGGACAGAGGCGGGGGAAAAACTGTTTTTT	CASSYLGTEAGEKLFF
17	TRBJ2-2	TRBD1	few	TRBV19	TGTGCCAGTAGTGTGACTACAGGGGTAACGAACACCGGGGAGCTGTTTTTT	CASSVTTGVTNTGELFF
13	TRBJ2-1	NA	NA	TRBV20-1	TGCAGTGCTAGAGAGTTCCCCTACAATGAGCAGTTCTTC	CSAREFPYNEQFF
12	TRBJ1-3	TRBD1	NA	TRBV20-1	TGCAGTGCGAGGACAGGGGGCAACACCATATATTTT	CSARTGGNTIYF
13	TRBJ1-2	NA	few	TRBV2	TGTGCCAGCAGACATACGACAGGCTATGGCTACACCTTC	CASRHTTGYGYTF
16	TRBJ1-5	NA	NA	TRBV20-1	TGCAGTGCTAGAGCCAACAGGACAGTTAGCAATCAGCCCCAGCATTTT	CSARANRTVSNQPQHF
15	TRBJ1-1	TRBD1	NA	TRBV20-1	TGCAGTGCTCGTACCGGGACAGGGGAGGTGACTGAAGCTTTCTTT	CSARTGTGEVTEAFF
14	TRBJ1-4	NA	many	TRBV5-5	TGTGCCAGCAGCTTGGCGGGGGGACCTGAAAAACTGTTTTTT	CASSLAGGPEKLFF
15	TRBJ1-4	TRBD1	many	TRBV4-1	TGCGCCAGCAGCCAGCTTCCGGGACAGAGTGAAAAACTGTTTTTT	CASSQLPGQSEKLFF
15	TRBJ2-7	NA	NA	TRBV9	TGCGCCAGCAGCTTGAATTCCCCCCGTAACGGCGAGCAGTACTTC	CASSLNSPRNGEQYF
14	TRBJ2-7	NA	many	TRBV7-2	TGTGCCAGCAGCTTAGACCGGGGGCGGGGGAAGCAGTACTTC	CASSLDRGRGKQYF
14	TRBJ1-2	NA	many	TRBV7-2	TGTGCCAGCAGCTTAGTTCTAGGGGGGGATGGCTACACCTTC	CASSLVLGGDGYTF
13	TRBJ2-1	NA	NA	TRBV10-3	TGTGCCACCCTTGCCGGGGAGTCAGATACGCAGTTCTTC	CATLAGESDTQFF
13	TRBJ2-1	TRBD1	NA	TRBV20-1	TGCAGTGCTGGGACAGGGGAAATTTTAGATCAGTTCTTC	CSAGTGEILDQFF
15	TRBJ2-1	TRBD2	NA	TRBV10-3	TGTGCCATCAGTGAGGGGAGGGCCACTAACAATGAGCAGTTCTTC	CAISEGRATNNEQFF
15	TRBJ1-4	TRBD1	many	TRBV12-3/TRBV12-4	TGTGCCAGCAGTCTGCGACAGGGTGGAGGTGAAAAACTGTTTTTT	CASSLRQGGGEKLFF
12	TRBJ2-7	NA	many	TRBV5-5	TGTGCCAGCAGCTTGGCCGGGCGAAGGCAGTACTTC	CASSLAGRRQYF
14	TRBJ2-1	NA	NA	TRBV29-1	TGCAGTGCTGGCGATTTCTTACTGTCAAATGAGCAGTTCTTC	CSAGDFLLSNEQFF
19	TRBJ2-1	TRBD1	NA	TRBV29-1	TGCAGCGTTGGGGAAGGGACAGGGGGCACCCACCGCTCCTACAATGAGCAGTTCTTC	CSVGEGTGGTHRSYNEQFF
13	TRBJ1-5	TRBD1	once	TRBV29-1	TGCAGCGTATCAGAGGGGGCCAATCAGCCCCAGCATTTT	CSVSEGANQPQHF